The 5 T cell receptor beta chains in this list originate from one sample, sequenced in a study of T cells after yellow fever vaccination (dated by TCRdb to the late 2010s). What the treatment or condition label conveys for this sample: live attenuated yellow fever vaccine strain. The protocol used for the library was 5' RACE. TCRdb lists the instrument as Illumina HiSeq 2500. TCRdb reprocessing: public reads trimmed at Q25 with fastp, clones called with MiXCR, in-frame beta chains kept. Every CDR3 protein is listed once, alongside the most common genes and DNA of its rows. The sample table records about 360,000 distinct CDR3 sequences; approximately 5.7% of these occur just once. The top ten clonotypes cover over 14% of the sample. Sequenced here: PBMCs, sampled 5 days after the yellow fever booster vaccination. The receptors originated from a man aged 30-40 years who received the YFV17D yellow fever vaccine.

This clonotype was found many times. The rearrangement joins TRBV29-1 to TRBJ2-7; no clear D. This CDR3 is 12 amino acids long. CDR1 and CDR2 (germline): SQVTM, ANQGSEA. Trimming took 7 bases from V and 2 from J, leaving 12 bases between them. The CDR3 nucleotides read TGCAGCGCAGTCGACGACCCCTACGAGCAGTACTTC. This codes for CSAVDDPYEQYF.

This clonotype was detected only a few times. The chain links TRBV10-3 to TRBJ1-2, with a tentative D call TRBD1 (6 bases). Germline V gene sequence: CDR1 ENHRY, CDR2 SYGVKD. Trimming left V 10 bases short and J 3 bases short, with 9 bases between. The CDR3 totals 11 residues. CDR3 in amino acids: CATRQDYGYTF. Here the CDR3 DNA reads TGTGCCACCCGACAGGACTATGGCTACACCTTC.

In its sample, this clonotype was seen many times. V is TRBV10-3 and J is TRBJ2-1; D remains ambiguous. The germline V gene has CDR1 ENHRY and CDR2 SYGVKD. The V end was cut by 0 bases, the J end by 0 bases, with 15 bases between. CDR3 length equals 18 residues. As DNA, the CDR3 is TGTGCCATCAGTGAGTCGATTCTAGTTCCCGGCTCCTACAATGAGCAGTTCTTC. Translating it yields CAISESILVPGSYNEQFF.

In its sample, this clonotype was seen many times. The rearrangement uses TRBV12-3 or TRBV12-4 and TRBJ2-3; D call uncertain. V was pared by 5 bases and J by 4 bases, with 10 bases between. The CDR3 sequence is 13 residues long. The CDR3 bases are TGTGCCAGCAGTCTGGACCGTTCAGATACGCAGTATTTT. It translates to CASSLDRSDTQYF.

This clonotype came up many times. The gene calls are TRBV14 and TRBJ2-5; perhaps D is TRBD1 or TRBD2 (5 bases each). The germline V gene encodes CDR1 SGHDN and CDR2 FVKESK. Trimming stripped 1 base from V and 10 bases from J, with 7 bases between. The CDR3 totals 11 residues. The CDR3 DNA reads as TGTGCCAGCAGCCAAGGGGGGATCCAGTACTTC. Translation: CASSQGGIQYF. Drawing the rest from reference TRBV14 and TRBJ2-5, the complete variable domain is EAGVTQFPSHSVIEKGQTVTLRCDPISGHDNLYWYRRVMGKEIKFLLHFVKESKQDESGMPNNRFLAERTGGTYSTLKVQPAELEDSGVYFCASSQGGIQYFGPGTRLLVL.